This TCR beta chain was retrieved from a study of cytomegalovirus exposure and HLA in healthy donors. Broader study findings: Most TCR sequences were seen very rarely across donors, but some public TCRs occurred in many. The authors later linked a missense DCLRE1C variant to TCR beta V- and J-gene trimming.

The table lists this clone with a count of one. Its antigen is undetermined. Germline values: CDR1 SGHVS, CDR2 FNYEAQ. The J segment lost 6 bases and the V segment lost 5 bases, leaving 15 bases of the junction unmatched. This CDR3 has 16 amino acids. Primers included in the PCR were 60 Vbeta and 13 Jbeta primers. Assay used: immunoSEQ multiplex PCR; TCRdb lists only in-frame clones, some missing. The repertoire holds hundreds of thousands of clones, with 65% to 80% as singletons. Sequencing was carried out using PBMCs. The origin of this receptor is a man aged 35-49 years in good health and CMV-seronegative. The chain has TRBV7-6 and TRBJ2-7; 8 nucleotides align to TRBD2. Here the CDR3 DNA reads TGTGCCAGCAGCCCCCATCCCGGGACTAGGTCTTTCGAGCAGTACTTC. Amino acids: CASSPHPGTRSFEQYF.